This TCR beta chain was profiled in a study of cytotoxic CD8 clonotypes in ibrutinib-treated CLL. As for the study in general: Roughly 10 relapsed/refractory, some 14 treatment-naive; under 18 IGHV unmutated. Response samples came after a median about 11 months of treatment, range 6 to 36. General observations from the study: Measured clonality at baseline was greater than in age-matched healthy donors and tracked with circulating CD8+ T-cell counts.

Concerning this clone itself: Its antigen remains unknown.

Measured with immunoSEQ multiplex PCR; TCRdb has only the in-frame clones, and not every one. The sample yields around 310,000 clones, roughly 79% seen once. CDR3 length equals 16 residues. The V gene end was trimmed by 0 bases and the J gene end by 5 bases; junction bases not matched to a gene: 7. Germline loops: CDR1 MNHNS, CDR2 SASEGT. The starting material was PBMCs, obtained before ibrutinib treatment. The chain links TRBV6-1 to TRBJ1-5; TRBD1 matches 7 bases. This clonotype originated in a human donor with chronic lymphocytic leukemia. The CDR3 region is CASSEARRQGYQPQHF. The CDR3, as DNA: TGTGCCAGCAGTGAAGCGCGGAGACAGGGATATCAGCCCCAGCATTTT.